The text below deals with one T cell receptor (beta chain). This specimen comes from a study of blood T cell repertoires in COVID-19. The CDR3 sequence is 14 residues long. The V gene lost 5 bases and the J gene lost 5 bases, with 12 bases spanning the gap. Looked up from germline, CDR1 is SGHTA and CDR2 is FQGTGA. In the study's own analysis: Scientists estimated how many nucleated cells there were by amplifying reference gene primers. Data came from immunoSEQ multiplex PCR; TCRdb stores just in-frame clones and leaves some out. V, J and clone size are taken as reported in that table, and D and trimming were inferred from the DNA itself. The table has approximately 310,000 clones, about 87% seen once.

V is TRBV7-3 and J is TRBJ2-2; possibly TRBD1 for D (5 bases). Sequenced input: peripheral blood. The TCR sequence derives from a woman aged 50 to 65 who had recovered from COVID-19. The CDR3 sequence: CASSPAQGTGELFF. CDR3 in DNA: TGTGCCAGCAGCCCGGCGCAGGGAACCGGGGAGCTGTTTTTT.